The next 16 T cell receptor beta chains were all read from a single sample in a study of blood T cell repertoires in COVID-19. TCRdb keeps only in-frame clones here, not all; method: immunoSEQ multiplex PCR. The data contain roughly 220,000 clones, around 87% of them singletons. The sequencing sample was made of peripheral blood. The origin of the receptors is a man aged 55 to 69 with acute or convalescent COVID-19.

V is TRBV14 and J is TRBJ1-5; no reliable D call. CDR3 length: 13 amino acids. With 1 base removed from V and 5 bases from J, the gap between germline ends came to 6 bases. CDR1 SGHDN and CDR2 FVKESK come from the germline V gene. This CDR3 is CASSQGRDQPQHF. The CDR3 DNA reads as TGTGCCAGCAGCCAAGGGAGAGATCAGCCCCAGCATTTT.

This rearrangement joins TRBV30 to TRBJ1-1; possible D gene TRBD1, 5 bases. The CDR3 has 13 amino acids. CDR1 and CDR2 (germline): GTSNPN, SVGIG (reference sequence). V was clipped by 0 bases and J by 8 bases, with 13 bases between them. The CDR3 loop is CAWSVGGEGEAFF. The CDR3 DNA reads as TGTGCCTGGAGTGTGGGGGGTGAGGGGGAAGCTTTCTTT.

V gene TRBV6-5 combines with J gene TRBJ1-6; D uncertain. Trimming shortened V by 2 bases and J by 7 bases, and 3 bases separated the two germline ends. Germline-derived CDR1 and CDR2 are MNHEY and SVGAGI. The CDR3 length is 12 residues. The CDR3 DNA is TGTGCCAGCAGTTACCCAAATTCACCCCTCCACTTT. Translated: CASSYPNSPLHF.

In this sample, this clone turned up once. V is TRBV29-1 and J is TRBJ2-4; 7 bases fit TRBD1. This CDR3 has 12 amino acids. Germline V gene sequence: CDR1 SQVTM, CDR2 ANQGSEA. CDR3 in amino acids: CRNRGSGNIQYF. The CDR3, as DNA: TGCAGGAACAGGGGCTCGGGAAACATTCAGTACTTC.

This clone has a handful of counts. The CDR3 region is CASRPDRSTYEQYF. The CDR3 region has the DNA TGTGCCAGTAGACCGGACAGGAGTACCTACGAGCAGTACTTC. The chain is built from TRBV19 and TRBJ2-7, with 7 bases aligning to TRBD1. V gave up 6 bases and J gave up 2 bases; unmatched junction bases: 7. The CDR3 is made up of 14 amino acids. Per the germline V gene, CDR1 is LNHDA and CDR2 is SQIVND (reference sequence).

The chain carries TRBV6-1 and TRBJ1-2; a possible D gene is TRBD1 (5 bases). The CDR3 totals 15 residues. Germline-derived CDR1 and CDR2 are MNHNS and SASEGT. The V and J ends lost 1 base and 1 base respectively, with 10 bases between them. The CDR3 DNA follows: TGTGCCAGCAGTGAAGGGGGCTTTAGTAACTATGGCTACACCTTC. It translates to CASSEGGFSNYGYTF.

The count of this clone is one. The chain links TRBV10-3 to TRBJ1-5; D unresolved. Looked up from germline, CDR1 is ENHRY and CDR2 is SYGVKD. V was clipped by 7 bases and J by 0 bases, with 10 bases between them. This CDR3 contains 14 residues. Here the CDR3 reads CAIKPEGSNQPQHF. Written as DNA, the CDR3 is TGTGCCATCAAGCCAGAGGGTAGCAATCAGCCCCAGCATTTT.

The chain employs TRBV29-1 and TRBJ1-5, with no clear D. This CDR3 has 13 residues. V shed 7 bases and J shed 7 bases, with 17 bases lying between them. Germline CDR1 SQVTM, CDR2 ANQGSEA. Here the CDR3 reads CSAGLGPEQPQHF. In DNA form, the CDR3 reads TGCAGCGCTGGACTCGGACCGGAACAGCCCCAGCATTTT. The full variable domain, rest sourced from reference TRBV29-1 and TRBJ1-5, is SAVISQKPSRDICQRGTSLTIQCQVDSQVTMMFWYRQQPGQSLTLIATANQGSEATYESGFVIDKFPISRPNLTFSTLTVSNMSPEDSSIYLCSAGLGPEQPQHFGDGTRLSIL.

V is TRBV7-9 and J is TRBJ1-4, with 8 bases fitting TRBD1. Losses at the gene ends were 1 base for V and 7 bases for J; bases not matched to a gene: 2. Germline V lookup: CDR1 SEHNR, CDR2 FQNEAQ (reference sequence). CDR3 size: 14 residues. Here the CDR3 reads CASSLDRGSEKLFF. The CDR3 region has the DNA TGTGCCAGCAGCTTAGACAGGGGGAGTGAAAAACTGTTTTTT.

The chain combines TRBV20-1 with TRBJ1-5; D possibly corresponds to TRBD1 (6 bases). From germline, CDR1 is DFQATT and CDR2 SNEGSKA (reference sequence). V dropped 3 bases and J dropped 0 bases, with 12 bases sitting between them. CDR3 size: 15 residues. CDR3 coding DNA: TGCAGTGCTAGTTTCAGGGGCCTTAGCAATCAGCCCCAGCATTTT. This codes for CSASFRGLSNQPQHF.

The J gene is TRBJ2-3, the V gene TRBV6-2 or TRBV6-3; possible D gene TRBD2, 6 bases. The CDR3 covers 16 residues. Germline V gives CDR1 MNHEY, CDR2 SVGEGT. V lost 2 bases, J lost 2 bases, and 14 bases lay in between. The chain's CDR3 is CASSYPRSGDTDTQYF. The CDR3 DNA reads TGTGCCAGCAGTTACCCCCGTTCGGGGGACACAGATACGCAGTATTTT.

This chain connects TRBV7-3 to TRBJ2-2; TRBD2 agrees at 7 bases. With 2 bases clipped from V and 4 bases from J, the junction kept 4 bases outside the gene matches. The CDR3 is 15 residues long. Germline V lookup: CDR1 SGHTA, CDR2 FQGTGA. CDR3 amino acids: CASSLRQRGTGELFF. For the CDR3, the DNA is TGTGCCAGCAGCTTACGACAGCGGGGCACCGGGGAGCTGTTTTTT.

The V and J genes are TRBV5-5 and TRBJ2-1; 7 nucleotides agree with TRBD1. Germline trimming cut 6 bases from V and 8 bases from J; bases unmatched to any gene: 5. This CDR3 contains 12 residues. Germline CDR1 reads SGHKS; CDR2 reads YYEKEE (reference sequence). The DNA of the CDR3 is TGTGCCAGCACCCGACAGGGATATGAGCAGTTCTTC. Encoded protein: CASTRQGYEQFF.

The chain carries TRBV10-3 and TRBJ1-1; a weak D match, TRBD1 (5 bases). CDR1 is ENHRY, CDR2 SYGVKD, per germline. The CDR3 is 15 amino acids. Trimming pared 6 bases from V and 5 bases from J, leaving 19 bases between. CDR3 coding DNA: TGTGCCATCAGAAACGGGGGGGGAATTTCGACTGAAGCTTTCTTT. It yields the protein CAIRNGGGISTEAFF.

This clone was recorded only once. CDR3 DNA: TGTGCCAGCAGCTATAGCGGGACAGGGTGGGGTCAGCCCCAGCATTTT. It encodes CASSYSGTGWGQPQHF. The V call is TRBV13, the J call TRBJ1-5; TRBD1 matches 9 bases. The CDR3 is 16 amino acids. From germline, CDR1 is PRHDT and CDR2 FYEKMQ (reference sequence). V lost 4 bases and J lost 6; bases outside the gene matches: 10.

The chain recombines TRBV5-4 with TRBJ2-7, with a tentative D call TRBD2 (6 bases). CDR1 and CDR2 from the germline V gene are SGHNT and YYREEE (reference sequence). This CDR3 region has 15 residues. Between the trimmed V and J ends, which lost 0 bases and 7 bases, there was a span of 17 bases. The chain's CDR3 is CASSLGGVRDEEQYF. The CDR3 DNA is TGTGCCAGCAGCTTGGGGGGGGTCCGGGACGAGGAGCAGTACTTC.